A selection of T cell receptor beta chains follows, all from one sample in a study of control samples from healthy donors and cancer patients. Using immunoSEQ multiplex PCR, the repertoire was profiled, and TCRdb retains in-frame clones only, with some absent. Of 65,000 to 90,000 clones in the sample, approximately 94% were seen once. Sequenced material: blood. Every receptor here comes from a woman aged 30 to 39 in good health. The CDR3 runs from the conserved cysteine through the conserved F or W. D genes are given only for firm matches.

>TRBV5-1|.|TRBJ1-1
CASSLSRGENTEAFF
TGCGCCAGCAGCTTGTCCAGGGGCGAGAACACTGAAGCTTTCTTT
>TRBV2|TRBD1|TRBJ2-1
CASNRQGSPYNEQFF
TGTGCCAGCAATAGACAGGGGAGCCCCTACAATGAGCAGTTCTTC
>TRBV6-5|.|TRBJ1-5
CASSTQDQPQHF
TGTGCCAGCAGTACACAAGATCAGCCCCAGCATTTT
>TRBV7-2|TRBD1|TRBJ2-7
CASSLGAGGSYEQYF
TGTGCCAGCAGCTTAGGGGCAGGGGGCTCCTACGAGCAGTACTTC
>TRBV11-2|.|TRBJ1-5
CASSLAYSNQPQHF
TGTGCCAGCAGCTTAGCCTATAGCAATCAGCCCCAGCATTTT
>TRBV19|TRBD1|TRBJ1-6
CASTGQGYSPLHF
TGTGCCAGCACGGGACAGGGTTATTCACCCCTCCACTTT
>TRBV2|TRBD1|TRBJ1-1
CASSSRGGTDYRWVNTEAFF
TGTGCCAGCAGCTCCCGTGGAGGGACAGATTACCGATGGGTGAACACTGAAGCTTTCTTT
>TRBV4-1|.|TRBJ2-2
CASSQDRTGDRYTRELFF
TGCGCCAGCAGCCAAGATAGGACGGGCGACAGGTACACTCGGGAGCTGTTTTTT
>TRBV6-5|.|TRBJ1-1
CASSYRPVLTEAFF
TGTGCCAGCAGTTACCGTCCGGTACTCACTGAAGCTTTCTTT
>TRBV11-2|.|TRBJ2-2
CASSLASWSSHTGELFF
TGTGCCAGCAGCTTAGCTTCTTGGTCCAGCCACACCGGGGAGCTGTTTTTT
>TRBV5-5|.|TRBJ1-2
CASSLGTGSGYYGYTF
TGTGCCAGCAGCTTGGGCACAGGGTCCGGGTACTATGGCTACACCTTC
>TRBV24-1|.|TRBJ1-2
CATSATGQNGYTF
TGTGCCACCAGTGCTACAGGGCAGAATGGCTACACCTTC
>TRBV7-9|.|TRBJ1-2
CASSLGLGRTMGGYTF
TGTGCCAGCAGCTTAGGGTTGGGACGGACTATGGGAGGCTACACCTTC
>TRBV6-6|.|TRBJ1-5
CASSYPMAEGYQPQHF
TGTGCCAGCAGTTACCCAATGGCAGAAGGTTATCAGCCCCAGCATTTT
>TRBV24-1|.|TRBJ1-5
CATSDSGAQPQHF
TGTGCCACCAGTGACTCGGGGGCCCAGCCCCAGCATTTT
>TRBV30|TRBD2|TRBJ2-6
CAWSTGGSGANVLTF
TGTGCCTGGAGTACCGGGGGGTCTGGGGCCAACGTCCTGACTTTC
>TRBV5-1|.|TRBJ2-5
CASSLEGPQETQYF
TGCGCCAGCAGCTTGGAAGGGCCACAAGAGACCCAGTACTTC
>TRBV2|.|TRBJ2-2
CASRPRTGGELFF
TGTGCCAGCAGACCAAGGACGGGCGGGGAGCTGTTTTTT
>TRBV11-1|.|TRBJ2-1
CASSLDRINEQFF
TGTGCCAGCAGCTTAGATAGGATCAATGAGCAGTTCTTC
>TRBV28|.|TRBJ1-1
CASRRLTGTEAFF
TGTGCCAGCAGGCGCTTAACAGGGACTGAAGCTTTCTTT
>TRBV29-1|TRBD1|TRBJ1-2
CSVDEGQGGVSGYTF
TGCAGCGTTGATGAGGGCCAGGGGGGGGTATCAGGCTACACCTTC
>TRBV4-1|TRBD1|TRBJ2-1
CASSPQPGQGNEQFF
TGCGCCAGCAGCCCCCAGCCCGGACAGGGGAATGAGCAGTTCTTC
>TRBV19|.|TRBJ2-4
CASSIVRTAKNIQYF
TGTGCCAGTAGTATAGTTCGGACAGCTAAAAACATTCAGTACTTC
>TRBV2|.|TRBJ2-2
CASSDMGGPNTGELFF
TGTGCCAGCAGTGACATGGGTGGACCGAACACCGGGGAGCTGTTTTTT
>TRBV4-1|.|TRBJ2-7
CASSQVAPHYEQYF
TGCGCCAGCAGCCAAGTTGCTCCCCACTACGAGCAGTACTTC
>TRBV7-2|.|TRBJ1-1
CASSLSFTQGEGGGAFF
TGTGCCAGCAGCTTATCTTTCACACAGGGAGAAGGGGGGGGAGCTTTCTTT